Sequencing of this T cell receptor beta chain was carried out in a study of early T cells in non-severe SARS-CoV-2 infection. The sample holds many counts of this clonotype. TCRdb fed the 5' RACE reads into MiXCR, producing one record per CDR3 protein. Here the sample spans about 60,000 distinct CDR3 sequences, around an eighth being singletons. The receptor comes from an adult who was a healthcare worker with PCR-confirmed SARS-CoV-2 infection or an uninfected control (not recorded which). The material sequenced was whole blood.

The CDR3 DNA follows: TGCGCCAGCAGCCAAGTGTTCCGGGACAGGGGTGTGCGGGAGCAGTACTTC. Translation: CASSQVFRDRGVREQYF. This chain links TRBV4-1 with TRBJ2-7; TRBD1 matches 10 bases. V lost 1 base, J lost 7 bases, and 13 bases stayed unmatched. Germline CDR1 and CDR2: MGHRA and YSYEKL. The length of the CDR3 is 17 residues.